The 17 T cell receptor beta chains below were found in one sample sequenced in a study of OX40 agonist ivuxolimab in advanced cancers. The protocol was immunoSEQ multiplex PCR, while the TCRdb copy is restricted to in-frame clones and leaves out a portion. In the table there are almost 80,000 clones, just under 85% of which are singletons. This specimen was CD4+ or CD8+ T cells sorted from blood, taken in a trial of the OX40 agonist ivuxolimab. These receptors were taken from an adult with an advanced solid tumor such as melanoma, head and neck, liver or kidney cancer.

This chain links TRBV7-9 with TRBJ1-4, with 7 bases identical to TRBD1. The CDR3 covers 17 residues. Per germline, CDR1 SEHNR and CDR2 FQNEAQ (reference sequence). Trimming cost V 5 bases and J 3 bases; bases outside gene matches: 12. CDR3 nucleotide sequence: TGTGCCAGCAGCACCGACCCCGGGACAGCCTCTAATGAAAAACTGTTTTTT. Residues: CASSTDPGTASNEKLFF.

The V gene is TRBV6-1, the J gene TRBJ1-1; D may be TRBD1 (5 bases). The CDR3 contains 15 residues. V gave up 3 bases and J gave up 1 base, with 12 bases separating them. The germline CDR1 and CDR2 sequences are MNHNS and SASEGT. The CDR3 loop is CASSDSGLENTEAFF. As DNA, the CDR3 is TGTGCCAGCAGTGATTCGGGACTCGAGAACACTGAAGCTTTCTTT.

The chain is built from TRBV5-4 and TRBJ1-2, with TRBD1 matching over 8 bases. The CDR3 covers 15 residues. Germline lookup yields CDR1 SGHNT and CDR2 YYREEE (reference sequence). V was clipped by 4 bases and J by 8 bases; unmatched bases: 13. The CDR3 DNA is TGTGCCAGCAGCGCTGACGGACAGGGTCTTGGAGGCTACACCTTC. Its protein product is CASSADGQGLGGYTF. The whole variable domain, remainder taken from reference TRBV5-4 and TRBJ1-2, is ETGVTQSPTHLIKTRGQQVTLRCSSQSGHNTVSWYQQALGQGPQFIFQYYREEENGRGNFPPRFSGLQFPNYSSELNVNALELDDSALYLCASSADGQGLGGYTFGSGTRLTVV.

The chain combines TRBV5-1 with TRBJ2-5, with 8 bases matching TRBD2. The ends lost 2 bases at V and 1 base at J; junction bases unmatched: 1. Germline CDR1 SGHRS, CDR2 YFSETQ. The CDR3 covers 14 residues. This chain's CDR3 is CASSFRGGQETQYF. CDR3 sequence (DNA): TGCGCCAGCAGCTTCCGGGGGGGCCAAGAGACCCAGTACTTC.

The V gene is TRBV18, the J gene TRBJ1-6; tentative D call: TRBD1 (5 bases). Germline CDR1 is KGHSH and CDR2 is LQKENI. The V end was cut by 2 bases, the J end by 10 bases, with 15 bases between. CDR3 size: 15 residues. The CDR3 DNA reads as TGTGCCAGCTCACCAACGAGCAGGGACGGATCACCCCTCCACTTT. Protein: CASSPTSRDGSPLHF.

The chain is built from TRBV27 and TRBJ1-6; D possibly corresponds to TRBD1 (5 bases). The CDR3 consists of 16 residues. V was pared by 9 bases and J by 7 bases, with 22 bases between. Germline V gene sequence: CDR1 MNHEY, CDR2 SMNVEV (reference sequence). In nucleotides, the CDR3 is TGTGCCAGTTCGACAGTTTATGGGGCTCCGAATTCACCCCTCCACTTT. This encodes CASSTVYGAPNSPLHF.

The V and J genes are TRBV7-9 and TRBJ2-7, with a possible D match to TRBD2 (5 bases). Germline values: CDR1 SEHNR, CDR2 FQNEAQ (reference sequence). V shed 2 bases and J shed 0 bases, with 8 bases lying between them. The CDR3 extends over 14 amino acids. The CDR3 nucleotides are TGTGCCAGCAGCTTACCGGGAAGCTCCTACGAGCAGTACTTC. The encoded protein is CASSLPGSSYEQYF.

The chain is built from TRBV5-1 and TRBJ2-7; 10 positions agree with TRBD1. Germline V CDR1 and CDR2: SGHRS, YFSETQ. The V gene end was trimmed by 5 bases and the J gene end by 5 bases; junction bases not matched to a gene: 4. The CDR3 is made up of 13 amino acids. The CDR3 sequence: CASRTGTGDEQYF. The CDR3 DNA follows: TGCGCCAGCAGGACCGGGACAGGGGACGAGCAGTACTTC.

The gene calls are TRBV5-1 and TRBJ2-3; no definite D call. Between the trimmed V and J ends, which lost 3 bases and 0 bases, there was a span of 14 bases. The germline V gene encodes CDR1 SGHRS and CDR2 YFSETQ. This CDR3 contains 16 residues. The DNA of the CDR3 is TGCGCCAGCAGCTCCCCACGCCTTACTAGCACAGATACGCAGTATTTT. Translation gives CASSSPRLTSTDTQYF.

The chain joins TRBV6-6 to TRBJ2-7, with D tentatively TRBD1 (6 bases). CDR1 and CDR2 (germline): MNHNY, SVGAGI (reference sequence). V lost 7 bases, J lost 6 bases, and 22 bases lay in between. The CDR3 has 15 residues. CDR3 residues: CASTPRARGRLEQYF. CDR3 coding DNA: TGTGCCAGCACCCCCCGGGCCAGGGGAAGACTCGAGCAGTACTTC.

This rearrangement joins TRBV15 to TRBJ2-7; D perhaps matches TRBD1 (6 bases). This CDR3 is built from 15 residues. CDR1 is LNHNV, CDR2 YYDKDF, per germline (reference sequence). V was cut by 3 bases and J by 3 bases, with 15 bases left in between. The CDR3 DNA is TGTGCCACCAGCAGCTCCGTCAGGGGTCGCTACGAGCAGTACTTC. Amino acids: CATSSSVRGRYEQYF.

Here the CDR3 DNA reads TGTGCCAGCAGCCAAGATAATAGCGGGAGCACAGATACGCAGTATTTT. Amino acid sequence: CASSQDNSGSTDTQYF. The chain recombines TRBV14 with TRBJ2-3; 7 positions match TRBD2. This CDR3 region has 16 residues. The ends lost 0 bases at V and 0 bases at J; junction bases unmatched: 3. The V gene's germline CDR1 is SGHDN and CDR2 FVKESK.

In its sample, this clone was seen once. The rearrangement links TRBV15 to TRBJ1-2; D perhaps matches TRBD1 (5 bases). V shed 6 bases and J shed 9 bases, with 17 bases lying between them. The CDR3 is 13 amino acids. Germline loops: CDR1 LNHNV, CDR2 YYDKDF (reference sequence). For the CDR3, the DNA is TGTGCCACCAGGGTTGACAGTTCTGCGAGCTACACCTTC. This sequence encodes CATRVDSSASYTF.

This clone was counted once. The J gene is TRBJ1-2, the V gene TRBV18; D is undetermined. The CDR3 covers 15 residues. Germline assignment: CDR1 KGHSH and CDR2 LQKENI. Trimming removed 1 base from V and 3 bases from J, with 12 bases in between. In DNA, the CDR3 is TGTGCCAGCTCACCACGGAGTTCTTGGGACTATGGCTACACCTTC. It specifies CASSPRSSWDYGYTF.

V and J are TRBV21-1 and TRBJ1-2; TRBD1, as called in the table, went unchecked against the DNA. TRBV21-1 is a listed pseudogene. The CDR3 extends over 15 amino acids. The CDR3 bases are TGTGCCAGCAGCAAAGACCAGGGGGCGACGGATGGCTACACCTTC. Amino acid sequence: CASSKDQGATDGYTF.

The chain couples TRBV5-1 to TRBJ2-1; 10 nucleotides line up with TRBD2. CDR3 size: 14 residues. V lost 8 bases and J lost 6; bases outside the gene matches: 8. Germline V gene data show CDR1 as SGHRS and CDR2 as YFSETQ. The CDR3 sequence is CASTGTSEGNEQFF. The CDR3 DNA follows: TGCGCCAGTACCGGGACTAGCGAGGGCAATGAGCAGTTCTTC.

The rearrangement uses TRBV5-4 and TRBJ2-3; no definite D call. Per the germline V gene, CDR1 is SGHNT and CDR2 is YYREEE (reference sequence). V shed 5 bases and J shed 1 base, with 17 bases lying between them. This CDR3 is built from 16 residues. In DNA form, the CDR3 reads TGTGCCAGCAGTCCCCGGCCCGGCTGGGGCACAGATACGCAGTATTTT. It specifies CASSPRPGWGTDTQYF. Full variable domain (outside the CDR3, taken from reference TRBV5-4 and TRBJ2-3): ETGVTQSPTHLIKTRGQQVTLRCSSQSGHNTVSWYQQALGQGPQFIFQYYREEENGRGNFPPRFSGLQFPNYSSELNVNALELDDSALYLCASSPRPGWGTDTQYFGPGTRLTVL.